This T cell receptor beta chain was found in a study of regulatory T cells in long-lasting Graves disease. Whole-study findings and limits: Favoring TRBV28, TRBJ1-2 and TRBJ2-5 was a feature seen in persistent disease.

Arm-PCR of CDR3 regions and iRepertoire HTBI primers were used to build TCR beta libraries. As processed by the authors: In the combined samples, approximately 64 TRBV and 14 to 15 TRBJ segments were identified. TCRdb re-derived calls from the multiplex PCR reads in MiXCR, one entry per CDR3 protein. The V and J calls and clone size are TCRdb's, not the authors'. Here the sample spans roughly 700,000 distinct CDR3 sequences, about 32% being singletons. The CDR3 loop spans 14 amino acids. V shed 0 bases and J shed 7 bases, with 10 bases lying between them. Per the germline V gene, CDR1 is GTSNPN and CDR2 is SVGIG (reference sequence). Regarding time point: persistent/refractory GD, antithyroid drugs over 5 years with positive TRAb. The TCR library was made from RNA extracted from PBMCs. With EDTA tubes as the receptacles, 7.5 to 9.5 milliliters of peripheral blood were drawn. This clonotype occurred many times. Its antigen is currently unknown.

The sample in question was peripheral blood mononuclear cells (PBMCs), obtained when the disease was refractory, from a patient treated with antithyroid drugs. The chain recombines TRBV30 with TRBJ1-6; D ambiguous. The TCR comes from a female donor with Graves disease. The CDR3 DNA is TGTGCCTGGAGTGTACCTCGGGAGAATTCACCCCTCCACTTT. Translating it yields CAWSVPRENSPLHF. Full variable domain (remainder filled in from reference TRBV30 and TRBJ1-6): SQTIHQWPATLVQPVGSPLSLECTVEGTSNPNLYWYRQAAGRGLQLLFYSVGIGQISSEVPQNLSASRPQDRQFILSSKKLLLSDSGFYLCAWSVPRENSPLHFGNGTRLTVT.